This TCR beta chain comes out of a study of blood T cell repertoires in COVID-19. Germline CDR1 is MNHEY and CDR2 is SVGAGI. After removal of 5 bases from V and 6 bases from J, the junction contained 11 bases not matched to a gene. The CDR3 loop spans 15 amino acids. In the original analysis: Reference gene primer amplification in the assay estimated nucleated cell counts. Sequencing used immunoSEQ multiplex PCR; TCRdb keeps in-frame clones, though not all of them. Clone size and V and J calls were adopted from that table, with D and trimming inferred from the DNA. This sample has under 200,000 clones, with 70% to 85% found just once.

This sequence joins TRBV6-5 and TRBJ2-7; 9 positions agree with TRBD1. The clonotype comes from a man between 60 and 75 years old who had recovered from COVID-19. Sample: peripheral blood. The CDR3 DNA reads TGTGCCAGCAGTCCTTCAGGACAGGGGATGGGCGAGCAGTACTTC. Protein product: CASSPSGQGMGEQYF.